This T cell receptor (beta chain) appears in the sequencing data of a study of patients and donors after allogeneic stem cell transplantation. TCRdb reanalysed the RT-PCR reads using MiXCR and keeps one entry per CDR3 protein. This table holds 920,000 or so distinct CDR3 sequences, about a sixth found once. The V end was cut by 6 bases, the J end by 5 bases, with 16 bases between. This CDR3 is built from 14 residues. Germline CDR1 KGHDR, CDR2 SFDVKD. This clonotype has a handful of counts. The clonotype comes from a human donor who was either an allogeneic HSCT recipient or a stem cell or donor lymphocyte infusion donor (not recorded which). It is not recorded whose cells these are; they may come from a transplant donor. Sequencing was done on a sample of blood, either unsorted or a sorted T cell fraction (not recorded which). V gene TRBV24-1 combines with J gene TRBJ2-7; weak D call: TRBD1 (7 bases). The CDR3 region is CATSPRGEKNEQYF. CDR3 nucleotides: TGTGCCACCAGTCCCAGGGGGGAAAAAAACGAGCAGTACTTC.